Below, 17 T cell receptor beta chains from the same sample are listed, as sequenced in a study of T cells in Graves' hyperthyroidism and ophthalmopathy (dated by TCRdb to 2018 to 2020). Receptor libraries were prepared by multiplex PCR. TCRdb shows the sequencer as Illumina HiSeq 2000. The TCR beta CDR3 regions were amplified from the RNA transcripts. The first round of RT-PCR for the TCR CDR3 was performed with the HTBI primer set and the Qiagen OneStep RT-PCR kit. Clones were called with MiXCR by TCRdb after fastp trimmed the public reads at Q25, and only in-frame beta chains were retained. Rows with one shared CDR3 protein collapse into an entry with the most common genes and DNA. Recorded for this sample are approximately 710,000 distinct CDR3 sequences; around 16% of them occurred a single time. The top ten clonotypes cover around 16% of the sample. Sequenced: blood. Receptor source: a man in his fifties with Graves' hyperthyroidism.

This clonotype was counted between two and nine times. The chain employs TRBV4-3 and TRBJ2-7; weak D call: TRBD1 (5 bases). The CDR3 has 15 residues. Deletions cut 2 bases from V and 2 bases from J, with 13 bases between. Germline CDR1 is LGHNA and CDR2 is YSLEER. CDR3 DNA sequence: TGCGCCAGCAGCCAAAGGGGCTACAATACCTACGAGCAGTACTTC. Translating it yields CASSQRGYNTYEQYF.

At least ten counts were recorded for this clonotype. The chain employs TRBV2 and TRBJ1-1; TRBD1 might be the D (6 bases). Germline V gives CDR1 SNHLY, CDR2 FYNNEI. Trimming took 6 bases from V and 4 from J, leaving 15 bases between them. This CDR3 contains 14 residues. CDR3 in amino acids: CASRYRERSTEAFF. The CDR3 DNA reads as TGTGCCAGCAGGTACAGGGAGCGAAGCACTGAAGCTTTCTTT. Full variable domain (rest looked up from reference TRBV2 and TRBJ1-1): EPEVTQTPSHQVTQMGQEVILRCVPISNHLYFYWYRQILGQKVEFLVSFYNNEISEKSEIFDDQFSVERPDGSNFTLKIRSTKLEDSAMYFCASRYRERSTEAFFGQGTRLTVV.

The V and J genes are TRBV15 and TRBJ1-6; D unresolved. Germline lookup yields CDR1 LNHNV and CDR2 YYDKDF (reference sequence). V was cut by 5 bases and J by 6 bases, with 14 bases left in between. The CDR3 length is 15 residues. This CDR3 is CATSATLTPNSPLHF. CDR3 coding DNA: TGTGCCACCAGCGCTACCTTGACACCTAATTCACCCCTCCACTTT.

This clonotype came up many times. As DNA, the CDR3 is TGTGCCAGCAGCTCCTCGCTAGGGGGGGGCCAAGAGACCCAGTACTTC. Protein sequence: CASSSSLGGGQETQYF. The rearrangement joins TRBV13 to TRBJ2-5; TRBD2 is a possible D gene (7 bases). CDR1 and CDR2 from the germline V gene are PRHDT and FYEKMQ (reference sequence). Deletions cut 4 bases from V and 1 base from J, with 16 bases between. The CDR3 length is 16 residues.

In nucleotides, the CDR3 is TGTGCCAGCATCATGACGGAGGGGACTGAAGCTTTCTTT. This codes for CASIMTEGTEAFF. The chain employs TRBV2 and TRBJ1-1; D possibly corresponds to TRBD1 (5 bases). V was pared by 7 bases and J by 5 bases, with 14 bases between. Per the germline V gene, CDR1 is SNHLY and CDR2 is FYNNEI. The CDR3 is 13 residues long.

This clonotype has ten or more counts. The chain couples TRBV3-1 to TRBJ2-2, with D unresolved. Trimming took off 4 bases at V and 3 bases at J, with 6 bases between the two ends. The CDR3 has 13 residues. The V gene's germline CDR1 is LGHDT and CDR2 YNNKEL (reference sequence). This CDR3 reads CASSPYDTGELFF. CDR3 in DNA: TGTGCCAGCAGCCCCTACGACACCGGGGAGCTGTTTTTT.

This chain uses TRBV11-2 with TRBJ2-1; either TRBD1 or TRBD2 may fit D (5 bases each). This CDR3 spans 15 amino acids. Germline V gene sequence: CDR1 SGHAT, CDR2 FQNNGV. V lost 3 bases, J lost 4 bases, and 13 bases lay in between. CDR3 protein: CASSLGEPVYNEQFF. The CDR3 bases are TGTGCCAGCAGCTTGGGGGAGCCCGTGTACAATGAGCAGTTCTTC.

Ten or more counts support this clonotype. V gene TRBV2 combines with J gene TRBJ2-7; D may be TRBD1 or TRBD2 (7 bases each). The CDR3 contains 14 residues. The V end lost 8 bases, the J end lost 1 base, and 15 bases lay between the germline ends. Germline CDR1 is SNHLY and CDR2 is FYNNEI. The CDR3 here is CASQGDYSSYEQYF. The CDR3 DNA is TGTGCCAGCCAGGGGGACTACTCATCCTACGAGCAGTACTTC.

As to this clonotype: A junction end diverges from the germline sequence, so it may reflect a read error. The chain links TRBV29-1 to TRBJ2-1; D is unresolved. CDR1 is SQVTM, CDR2 ANQGSEA, per germline. There are 14 residues in the CDR3. The CDR3 region has the DNA TGCAGCGTTGTTGCCGGGTTCTCCTGCAATGAGCAGTTCTTC. Translating it yields CSVVAGFSCNEQFF.

J is TRBJ2-6 and V is TRBV7-2, with 7 positions matching TRBD1. The CDR3 covers 18 residues. Trimming at V came to 3 bases and at J to 0 bases, leaving 8 bases not matched to a gene. Germline V gene data show CDR1 as SGHTA and CDR2 as FQGNSA. DNA for the CDR3: TGTGCCAGCAGCTTTTTTTGGACAGGCCTCTCTGGGGCCAACGTCCTGACTTTC. This sequence encodes CASSFFWTGLSGANVLTF.

The chain joins TRBV5-1 to TRBJ2-7; a possible D gene is TRBD1 (6 bases). Per the germline V gene, CDR1 is SGHRS and CDR2 is YFSETQ. The V gene lost 4 bases and the J gene lost 0 bases, with 14 bases spanning the gap. The CDR3 spans 15 residues. The CDR3 DNA sequence: TGCGCCAGCAGCAAAGGACAGAGGATCTCCTACGAGCAGTACTTC. Its protein product is CASSKGQRISYEQYF.

V gene TRBV10-2 combines with J gene TRBJ2-3; unclear D gene. The germline V gene encodes CDR1 WSHSY and CDR2 SAAADI. This CDR3 comprises 12 residues. The V end lost 6 bases, the J end lost 5 bases, and 9 bases lay between the germline ends. CDR3 sequence: CASSRLGDTQYF. The CDR3 DNA is TGCGCCAGCAGCCGCCTAGGAGATACGCAGTATTTT.

This clonotype was seen many times. The V call is TRBV12-3 or TRBV12-4, the J call TRBJ1-1; no firm D call. Between the trimmed V and J ends, which lost 5 bases and 9 bases, there was a span of 7 bases. The CDR3 length is 10 residues. The CDR3 region is CASSGPKAFF. DNA for the CDR3: TGTGCCAGCAGTGGTCCTAAAGCTTTCTTT.

This clonotype was observed at least ten times. The chain couples TRBV10-3 to TRBJ2-7; 8 bases map to TRBD1. Germline CDR1 ENHRY, CDR2 SYGVKD. The CDR3 sequence is 15 residues long. Losses at the gene ends were 3 bases for V and 0 bases for J; bases not matched to a gene: 4. The CDR3 DNA reads as TGTGCCATCAGTGATCGGGACAGGAGCTCCTACGAGCAGTACTTC. Its protein product is CAISDRDRSSYEQYF.

This clonotype was observed at least ten times. V usage is TRBV24-1 and J usage is TRBJ2-1; 14 positions match TRBD2. Germline loops: CDR1 KGHDR, CDR2 SFDVKD. Trimming cost V 7 bases and J 0 bases; bases outside gene matches: 13. This CDR3 is 20 amino acids long. CDR3 DNA sequence: TGTGCCACCAGCTTGACTAGCGGGAGGGCCAACCCTAGCTCCTACAATGAGCAGTTCTTC. It translates to CATSLTSGRANPSSYNEQFF.

This chain joins TRBV4-2 and TRBJ1-5, with no clear D. The CDR3 has 15 amino acids. Germline values: CDR1 LGHNA, CDR2 YNFKEQ. V dropped 2 bases and J dropped 2 bases, with 10 bases sitting between them. The chain's CDR3 is CASSQTRNGNQPQHF. The CDR3, as DNA: TGTGCCAGCAGCCAAACACGTAACGGCAATCAGCCCCAGCATTTT.

The rearrangement links TRBV27 to TRBJ2-7; TRBD2 agrees at 7 bases. With V trimmed by 5 bases and J by 2 bases, 9 bases remained unmatched. This CDR3 region has 15 residues. Germline loops: CDR1 MNHEY, CDR2 SMNVEV (reference sequence). The CDR3 region is CASSLNSGKAYEQYF. CDR3 coding DNA: TGTGCCAGCAGTCTTAACAGCGGGAAAGCCTACGAGCAGTACTTC.